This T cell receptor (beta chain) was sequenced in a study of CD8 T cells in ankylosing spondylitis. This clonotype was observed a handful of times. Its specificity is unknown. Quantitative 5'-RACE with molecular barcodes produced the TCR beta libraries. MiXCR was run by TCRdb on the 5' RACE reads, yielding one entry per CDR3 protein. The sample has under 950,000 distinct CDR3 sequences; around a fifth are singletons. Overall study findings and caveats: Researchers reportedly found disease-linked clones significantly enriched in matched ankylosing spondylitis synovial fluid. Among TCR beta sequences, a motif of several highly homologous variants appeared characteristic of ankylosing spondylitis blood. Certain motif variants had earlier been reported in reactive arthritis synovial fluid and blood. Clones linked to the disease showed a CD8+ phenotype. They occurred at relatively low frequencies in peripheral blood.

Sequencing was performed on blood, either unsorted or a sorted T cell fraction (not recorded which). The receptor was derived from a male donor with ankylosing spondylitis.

CDR3: CASSPGLAGGQNEQFF. CDR3 nucleotides: TGTGCCAGCAGCCCCGGACTAGCGGGGGGGCAGAATGAGCAGTTCTTC. The gene calls are TRBV4-2 and TRBJ2-1, with 15 bases fitting TRBD2. Germline lookup yields CDR1 LGHNA and CDR2 YNFKEQ. The CDR3 runs to 16 residues. Trimming took 4 bases from V and 7 from J; bases not matched to a gene: 5.